This passage covers 21 T cell receptor beta chains from one sample sequenced in a study of shared clonotypes between healthy human individuals. Sequenced by immunoSEQ multiplex PCR; TCRdb stores in-frame clones only, minus some. This sample has 330,000 or so clones, with 73% found just once. Material for sequencing was memory CD4+ T cells sorted from blood. Described subset: CD45RA-negative fraction. Receptors originate from a man aged 30 to 45 in good health.

This clone was seen many times. The chain has TRBV6-1 and TRBJ2-1, with D hard to call. V gave up 2 bases and J gave up 9 bases, with 8 bases separating them. The CDR3 length is 12 residues. The germline V gene has CDR1 MNHNS and CDR2 SASEGT. The CDR3 DNA is TGTGCCAGCAGTGAACTTAGCAGTGAGCAGTTCTTC. Residues: CASSELSSEQFF.

The chain has TRBV6-5 and TRBJ2-3; D might be TRBD1 (5 bases). The V gene's germline CDR1 is MNHEY and CDR2 SVGAGI. Trimming pared 7 bases from V and 4 bases from J, leaving 15 bases between. The CDR3 is 14 amino acids. The CDR3 protein is CASTKAGPSDTQYF. CDR3 nucleotide sequence: TGTGCCAGCACTAAAGCAGGGCCGTCAGATACGCAGTATTTT.

The chain is built from TRBV6-5 and TRBJ2-1, with TRBD2 matching 7 bases. There are 16 residues in the CDR3. The germline gives CDR1 MNHEY, CDR2 SVGAGI. V was clipped by 2 bases and J by 3 bases; unmatched bases: 7. The CDR3: CASSYTGTIDYNEQFF. The DNA for the CDR3 is TGTGCCAGCAGTTACACGGGGACTATTGACTACAATGAGCAGTTCTTC.

The rearrangement uses TRBV11-2 and TRBJ2-1; the D gene is possibly TRBD2 (5 bases). V was trimmed by 0 bases and J by 2 bases, leaving 8 bases between them. The CDR3 runs 15 residues. Germline V gene lookup returns CDR1 SGHAT and CDR2 FQNNGV. CDR3 residues: CASSLEGEAYNEQFF. As DNA, the CDR3 is TGTGCCAGCAGCTTAGAGGGAGAGGCCTACAATGAGCAGTTCTTC.

Here the CDR3 DNA reads TGCGCCAGCAGTGAGCTTACAGGGCGCCATGGCTACACCTTC. It codes for CASSELTGRHGYTF. The V gene is TRBV10-1, the J gene TRBJ1-2; TRBD1 might be the D (6 bases). V was clipped by 2 bases and J by 6 bases, with 13 bases between them. The CDR3 sequence is 14 residues long. Germline V lookup: CDR1 WNHNN, CDR2 SYGVQD (reference sequence).

The gene calls are TRBV27 and TRBJ2-7, with 10 bases lining up with TRBD2. V shed 2 bases, J shed 5 bases, and the junction held 15 bases outside the gene matches. The CDR3 sequence is 18 residues long. Germline lookup yields CDR1 MNHEY and CDR2 SMNVEV (reference sequence). The CDR3 loop is CASSLKGTAGGRVNEQYF. The CDR3, as DNA: TGTGCCAGCAGTTTAAAGGGCACAGCGGGAGGGAGGGTAAACGAGCAGTACTTC.

The rearrangement joins TRBV18 to TRBJ1-2, with D possibly TRBD1 on 6 matching bases. CDR3 length: 14 residues. V dropped 4 bases and J dropped 6 bases, with 15 bases sitting between them. Germline lookup yields CDR1 KGHSH and CDR2 LQKENI. Here the CDR3 reads CASSLSGRDNGYTF. The DNA for the CDR3 is TGTGCCAGCTCACTCTCGGGCAGGGACAATGGCTACACCTTC.

The sample holds one count of this clone. The chain has TRBV5-6 and TRBJ1-3; D may be TRBD1 (5 bases). The length of the CDR3 is 16 residues. The V end lost 1 base, the J end lost 0 bases, and 11 bases lay between the germline ends. Germline CDR1 SGHDT, CDR2 YYEEEE. The DNA of the CDR3 is TGTGCCAGCAGCTTGACAGGTGCCAGCTCTGGAAACACCATATATTTT. It codes for CASSLTGASSGNTIYF.

The rearrangement uses TRBV14 and TRBJ1-3, with unresolved D. The CDR3 covers 15 residues. The germline V and J ends were trimmed by 0 bases and 4 bases, with 10 bases remaining between them. Germline V lookup: CDR1 SGHDN, CDR2 FVKESK. CDR3 DNA: TGTGCCAGCAGCCAAGAGGTCGAACGCGGAAACACCATATATTTT. This translates into CASSQEVERGNTIYF.

The chain uses TRBV5-1 and TRBJ2-7; 7 bases are shared with TRBD2. From germline, CDR1 is SGHRS and CDR2 YFSETQ. After removal of 4 bases from V and 1 base from J, the junction contained 11 bases not matched to a gene. This CDR3 region has 16 residues. The CDR3 loop reads CASSNGVTSASYEQYF. The CDR3 bases are TGCGCCAGCAGCAATGGGGTAACTAGCGCTTCCTACGAGCAGTACTTC.

The rearrangement joins TRBV7-9 to TRBJ1-3, with D unclear. The length of the CDR3 is 17 residues. The V gene's germline CDR1 is SEHNR and CDR2 FQNEAQ (reference sequence). Trimming cost V 2 bases and J 0 bases, with 14 bases left between them. The CDR3 sequence is CASSLQSNGYSGNTIYF. CDR3 sequence (DNA): TGTGCCAGCAGCTTACAAAGTAACGGGTACTCTGGAAACACCATATATTTT.

This clone was detected once. The gene calls are TRBV5-5 and TRBJ2-3; tentatively, D is TRBD1 (5 bases). The germline V and J ends were trimmed by 4 bases and 4 bases, with 13 bases remaining between them. The CDR3 is 14 amino acids. The germline CDR1 and CDR2 sequences are SGHKS and YYEKEE (reference sequence). This CDR3 is CASSPGVRADTQYF. CDR3 in DNA: TGTGCCAGCAGCCCCGGAGTCAGGGCAGATACGCAGTATTTT.

V and J are TRBV30 and TRBJ2-7, with 10 bases aligning to TRBD2. Germline V gives CDR1 GTSNPN, CDR2 SVGIG (reference sequence). The V gene end was trimmed by 0 bases and the J gene end by 5 bases; junction bases not matched to a gene: 16. The CDR3 totals 18 residues. CDR3 sequence: CAWSVLSLAGDKVHEQYF. The CDR3 DNA is TGTGCCTGGAGTGTATTATCTCTAGCGGGAGACAAAGTCCACGAGCAGTACTTC.

This clone was picked up one time. This chain links TRBV2 with TRBJ1-4; 7 bases line up with TRBD1. The J segment lost 8 bases and the V segment lost 7 bases, leaving 7 bases of the junction unmatched. CDR1 is SNHLY, CDR2 FYNNEI, per germline. The CDR3 length is 13 residues. Here the CDR3 reads CASTDRSGEKLFF. The CDR3, as DNA: TGTGCCAGCACGGACAGGTCAGGGGAAAAACTGTTTTTT.

The chain recombines TRBV6-1 with TRBJ1-5; possible D gene TRBD1, 6 bases. Germline V lookup: CDR1 MNHNS, CDR2 SASEGT. The CDR3 has 15 residues. Trimming pared 6 bases from V and 3 bases from J, leaving 15 bases between. The DNA for the CDR3 is TGTGCCAGCAGCACGACAGGTTTCCCCAATCAGCCCCAGCATTTT. Translation gives CASSTTGFPNQPQHF.

The chain combines TRBV10-3 with TRBJ1-3; 9 nucleotides line up with TRBD1. Germline V gene sequence: CDR1 ENHRY, CDR2 SYGVKD. The CDR3 loop spans 17 amino acids. V lost 7 bases and J lost 3; bases outside the gene matches: 13. The CDR3, as DNA: TGTGCCATCACGGAAATACAGGGGGCTAATGTTGGAAACACCATATATTTT. This sequence encodes CAITEIQGANVGNTIYF.

The chain has TRBV5-1 and TRBJ2-6, with a weak D call TRBD2 (5 bases). Germline CDR1 SGHRS, CDR2 YFSETQ. The CDR3 contains 20 residues. Trimming stripped 1 base from V and 0 bases from J, with 20 bases between. The CDR3 is CASSLFPPGLTVSGANVLTF. CDR3 DNA sequence: TGCGCCAGCAGCTTGTTTCCCCCGGGGTTAACGGTCTCTGGGGCCAACGTCCTGACTTTC.

The V gene is TRBV5-1, the J gene TRBJ2-5; unclear D gene. The germline V and J ends were trimmed by 0 bases and 4 bases, with 7 bases remaining between them. From germline, CDR1 is SGHRS and CDR2 YFSETQ. There are 13 residues in the CDR3. This CDR3 reads CASSLGSRETQYF. The DNA of the CDR3 is TGCGCCAGCAGCTTGGGCAGCCGAGAGACCCAGTACTTC. Based on the CDR3 plus reference TRBV5-1 and TRBJ2-5, the full variable domain is KAGVTQTPRYLIKTRGQQVTLSCSPISGHRSVSWYQQTPGQGLQFLFEYFSETQRNKGNFPGRFSGRQFSNSRSEMNVSTLELGDSALYLCASSLGSRETQYFGPGTRLLVL.

This chain uses TRBV6-1 with TRBJ1-5, with D maybe TRBD1 (5 bases). V was clipped by 8 bases and J by 7 bases, with 15 bases between them. The CDR3 length is 13 residues. Germline V gene lookup returns CDR1 MNHNS and CDR2 SASEGT. The CDR3 region is CASCHPTDQPQHF. CDR3 coding DNA: TGTGCCAGCTGTCACCCGACAGACCAGCCCCAGCATTTT.

This clone has at least ten counts. The chain links TRBV5-4 to TRBJ2-3; TRBD2 might be the D (5 bases). The germline V and J ends were trimmed by 1 base and 1 base, with 7 bases remaining between them. The CDR3 has 14 amino acids. The germline gives CDR1 SGHNT, CDR2 YYREEE (reference sequence). The chain's CDR3 is CASSLISGTDTQYF. Here the CDR3 DNA reads TGTGCCAGCAGCTTGATTAGCGGCACAGATACGCAGTATTTT. Supplemented by reference TRBV5-4 and TRBJ2-3, the full variable domain reads ETGVTQSPTHLIKTRGQQVTLRCSSQSGHNTVSWYQQALGQGPQFIFQYYREEENGRGNFPPRFSGLQFPNYSSELNVNALELDDSALYLCASSLISGTDTQYFGPGTRLTVL.

There are a few counts of this clone. The chain uses TRBV2 and TRBJ1-1; D ambiguous. Deletions cut 5 bases from V and 0 bases from J, with 13 bases between. The length of the CDR3 is 15 residues. The germline gives CDR1 SNHLY, CDR2 FYNNEI. This CDR3 is CASSPRPALNTEAFF. Here the CDR3 DNA reads TGTGCCAGCAGTCCCCGCCCGGCCTTGAACACTGAAGCTTTCTTT.